These 18 T cell receptor beta chains originate from one sample sequenced in a study of T cell repertoires in cytomegalovirus infection. TCRdb redid the calling of the reads with MiXCR, one entry per CDR3 protein. The sample lists about 160,000 distinct CDR3 sequences; over 15% were seen once. Input material: CD8+ T cells from PBMCs. Receptors were obtained from a human donor in good health (CMV status not recorded). Some clones in this sample may be carry-over from other donors' samples.

This clonotype was recorded many times. J is TRBJ2-7 and V is TRBV7-2, with a possible D match to TRBD1 (5 bases). Per germline, CDR1 SGHTA and CDR2 FQGNSA. This CDR3 is 14 amino acids long. V lost 3 bases to trimming and J lost 1 base, with 10 bases between them. The CDR3 nucleotides are TGTGCCAGCAGCTTTGGGGCAGAGTCCTACGAGCAGTACTTC. This encodes CASSFGAESYEQYF. Looking up the rest from reference TRBV7-2 and TRBJ2-7 gives the full variable domain: GAGVSQSPSNKVTEKGKDVELRCDPISGHTALYWYRQSLGQGLEFLIYFQGNSAPDKSGLPSDRFSAERTGGSVSTLTIQRTQQEDSAVYLCASSFGAESYEQYFGPGTRLTVT.

The chain is built from TRBV28 and TRBJ2-3, with D perhaps matching TRBD1 (5 bases). V lost 4 bases and J 0 bases, leaving 20 bases between the germline ends. Germline V gene lookup returns CDR1 MDHEN and CDR2 SYDVKM. The CDR3 covers 18 residues. CDR3 region: CASSSPQGSPSSTDTQYF. In nucleotides, the CDR3 is TGTGCCAGCAGTTCCCCCCAGGGCAGCCCCTCTAGCACAGATACGCAGTATTTT.

The V gene is TRBV19, the J gene TRBJ1-1, with 8 bases that match TRBD1. The CDR3 covers 14 residues. Unmatched junction bases numbered 8, after V lost 7 bases and J lost 4 bases. In germline, CDR1 is LNHDA, CDR2 SQIVND (reference sequence). The DNA for the CDR3 is TGTGCCAGTACCCGGACAGGGCTTCTCACTGAAGCTTTCTTT. This encodes CASTRTGLLTEAFF.

This sequence joins TRBV5-1 and TRBJ1-5; D call uncertain. V was cut by 0 bases and J by 7 bases, with 20 bases left in between. The CDR3 spans 17 residues. The germline V gene has CDR1 SGHRS and CDR2 YFSETQ. In DNA form, the CDR3 reads TGCGCCAGCAGCTTGGAGCCGCTAGCGGCGGGAGGACAGCCCCAGCATTTT. It codes for CASSLEPLAAGGQPQHF.

V is TRBV6-8 and J is TRBJ2-2; D is unclear. Germline-derived CDR1 and CDR2 are MNHGY and SAAAGT. The CDR3 is 15 amino acids. V was pared by 10 bases and J by 0 bases, with 15 bases between. The chain's CDR3 is CATSIPLSNTGELFF. DNA of the CDR3: TGTGCCACCAGCATCCCCCTGTCGAACACCGGGGAGCTGTTTTTT.

This clonotype was seen only a few times. The chain couples TRBV6-5 to TRBJ2-7, with TRBD2 matching 14 bases. The CDR3 is 16 amino acids. Germline lookup yields CDR1 MNHEY and CDR2 SVGAGI. Trimming removed 2 bases from V and 5 bases from J; junction bases left unmatched: 5. CDR3 in amino acids: CASSYDTGLAGDEQYF. CDR3 nucleotide sequence: TGTGCCAGCAGTTACGACACGGGACTAGCGGGGGACGAGCAGTACTTC.

The chain couples TRBV6-2 or TRBV6-3 to TRBJ2-5, with D perhaps given as TRBD1 or TRBD2 (5 bases each). V lost 2 bases, J lost 2 bases, and 9 bases lay in between. Germline V gives CDR1 MNHEY, CDR2 SVGEGT. The CDR3 has 14 residues. CDR3 coding DNA: TGTGCCAGCAGTTACGTCTGGGGGCAAGAGACCCAGTACTTC. Its protein is CASSYVWGQETQYF.

This clonotype came up a few times. This sequence joins TRBV7-6 and TRBJ2-3; D assignment may be TRBD1 or TRBD2 (5 bases each). The CDR3 totals 13 residues. From germline, CDR1 is SGHVS and CDR2 FNYEAQ. V was pared by 4 bases and J by 7 bases, with 12 bases between. The CDR3 protein is CASSSPGPYTQYF. CDR3 in DNA: TGTGCCAGCAGCTCTCCGGGACCCTATACGCAGTATTTT.

This clonotype was counted a few times. The rearrangement joins TRBV11-2 to TRBJ2-7; 7 positions match TRBD1. The CDR3 contains 15 residues. Germline-derived CDR1 and CDR2 are SGHAT and FQNNGV. After removal of 5 bases from V and 3 bases from J, the junction contained 10 bases not matched to a gene. CDR3 DNA sequence: TGTGCCAGCAGCCCGCGAGACAGGGATGTCTACGAGCAGTACTTC. Translation: CASSPRDRDVYEQYF.

J is TRBJ2-7 and V is TRBV10-3, with 8 bases identical to TRBD1. The CDR3 runs 12 residues. The V gene end was trimmed by 2 bases and the J gene end by 6 bases; junction bases not matched to a gene: 0. Germline values: CDR1 ENHRY, CDR2 SYGVKD. The CDR3 loop reads CAISETGGEQYF. Here the CDR3 DNA reads TGTGCCATCAGTGAGACAGGGGGCGAGCAGTACTTC.

This clonotype was detected only a few times. V usage is TRBV11-3 and J usage is TRBJ2-7, with 9 bases aligning to TRBD1. Looked up from germline, CDR1 is SGHNT and CDR2 is YENEEA. After removal of 5 bases from V and 2 bases from J, the junction contained 7 bases not matched to a gene. This CDR3 contains 15 residues. The CDR3 is CASSPGTGSPYEQYF. For the CDR3, the DNA is TGTGCCAGCAGCCCCGGGACAGGGTCCCCCTACGAGCAGTACTTC.

The chain recombines TRBV15 with TRBJ1-5; 7 bases are shared with TRBD1. The germline CDR1 and CDR2 sequences are LNHNV and YYDKDF (reference sequence). J gave up 0 bases and V 9 bases, and 8 bases lay outside the gene matches. This CDR3 spans 15 amino acids. The DNA for the CDR3 is TGTGCCACGGAAGCGACAGGGAATAGCAATCAGCCCCAGCATTTT. Amino acid sequence: CATEATGNSNQPQHF.

This rearrangement joins TRBV5-4 to TRBJ1-1; D unclear. CDR1 and CDR2 from the germline V gene are SGHNT and YYREEE (reference sequence). Trimming took off 7 bases at V and 2 bases at J, with 9 bases between the two ends. The CDR3 has 12 amino acids. The chain's CDR3 is CASEDPNTEAFF. CDR3 DNA sequence: TGTGCCAGCGAGGACCCAAACACTGAAGCTTTCTTT.

This clonotype was counted between two and nine times. This sequence joins TRBV11-1 and TRBJ1-5; unclear D gene. V gave up 6 bases and J gave up 3 bases, with 12 bases separating them. The CDR3 has 14 residues. Germline V lookup: CDR1 SGHAT, CDR2 FQDESV (reference sequence). As DNA, the CDR3 is TGTGCCAGCAGTTTGCCGGACCCCAATCAGCCCCAGCATTTT. Translated, it gives CASSLPDPNQPQHF.

This clonotype was recorded at least ten times. This chain uses TRBV7-2 with TRBJ2-7; D might be TRBD2 (6 bases). Deletions cut 5 bases from V and 3 bases from J, with 14 bases between. Per germline, CDR1 SGHTA and CDR2 FQGNSA. The CDR3 totals 14 residues. CDR3 sequence reads: CASSTGDLYYEQYF. Written as DNA, the CDR3 is TGTGCCAGCAGCACGGGGGACTTGTACTACGAGCAGTACTTC.

This clonotype was counted a few times. The rearrangement links TRBV7-8 to TRBJ2-1, with D unclear. CDR3 length: 15 amino acids. Germline V gene data show CDR1 as SGHVS and CDR2 as FQNEAQ. Trimming shortened V by 2 bases and J by 4 bases, and 12 bases separated the two germline ends. This chain's CDR3 is CASSLFRAVYNEQFF. In DNA form, the CDR3 reads TGTGCCAGCAGCTTATTTAGGGCGGTATACAATGAGCAGTTCTTC.

J is TRBJ2-4 and V is TRBV28; tentative D call: TRBD1 (6 bases). The CDR3 consists of 15 residues. CDR1 MDHEN and CDR2 SYDVKM come from the germline V gene. V was trimmed by 7 bases and J by 1 base, leaving 14 bases between them. CDR3 sequence (DNA): TGTGCCAGCACCCAGGACAGAGGTGCCAAAAACATTCAGTACTTC. It is translated as CASTQDRGAKNIQYF.

This clonotype was counted ten times or more. CDR3 sequence (DNA): TGCAGCGTGTCCGGACTAGCGGGAGGACTAAGCTCCTACGAGCAGTACTTC. It specifies CSVSGLAGGLSSYEQYF. The chain joins TRBV29-1 to TRBJ2-7, with 14 bases identical to TRBD2. This CDR3 spans 17 amino acids. V dropped 6 bases and J dropped 0; count of bases not matched to a gene: 10. Germline values: CDR1 SQVTM, CDR2 ANQGSEA.